The text below deals with one T cell receptor beta chain. Its specificity is not known. V shed 2 bases, J shed 2 bases, and the junction held 2 bases outside the gene matches. The germline CDR1 and CDR2 sequences are MDHEN and SYDVKM. The CDR3 covers 14 residues. The data were taken from a study of cytomegalovirus exposure and HLA in healthy donors. Study as a whole: The use of the same platform for the 130 or so validation repertoires and the 600 to 800 first-cohort repertoires was reported by a later analysis. Study-wide points: Subsequent analysis found a tendency for first-cohort TCR clusters to co-occur within the 100 to 150 validation repertoires. The study labeled 150 or so TCR beta chains cytomegalovirus-associated.

This table comes from immunoSEQ multiplex PCR, and its TCRdb copy is limited to in-frame clones, with some not included. Here the sample spans more than 95,000 clones, 70% to 90% being singletons. The TCR originated in a man aged 18 to 29 in good health and CMV-seronegative. The rearrangement joins TRBV28 to TRBJ1-1; 7 nucleotides match TRBD1. Sequencing input: PBMCs. The DNA for the CDR3 is TGTGCCAGCAGTTTAAGACAGGGCAACACTGAAGCTTTCTTT. Translating it yields CASSLRQGNTEAFF.